These 13 T cell receptor beta chains came from one sample sequenced in a study of cytomegalovirus exposure and HLA in healthy donors. The PCR ran on 60 Vbeta and 13 Jbeta primers. Profiled with immunoSEQ multiplex PCR; TCRdb holds only in-frame clones, not every one. Counted here are fewer than 200,000 clones, roughly 80% occurring once; the ten biggest clones make up 4.5%. The material sequenced was PBMCs. The receptor set was obtained from a woman between 45 and 65 years old in good health and CMV-seropositive.

V gene TRBV18 combines with J gene TRBJ2-5; 10 nucleotides line up with TRBD1. The closer fit of TRBJ2-7 to the DNA end suggests the J call may be wrong. Germline CDR1 KGHSH, CDR2 LQKENI. The CDR3 is 16 amino acids. The CDR3 nucleotides are TGTGCCAGCTCACCTACCGTGGGGACAGGGGACTACGAGCAGTACTTC. Its translation is CASSPTVGTGDYEQYF.

This clone has more than one count but fewer than ten. The J gene is TRBJ2-7, the V gene TRBV5-1; maybe TRBD2 (5 bases). Germline V gene lookup returns CDR1 SGHRS and CDR2 YFSETQ. The V and J ends lost 2 bases and 4 bases respectively, with 25 bases between them. CDR3 size: 18 residues. The CDR3 loop is CASSFSLVGGSIEYEQYF. The CDR3 nucleotides are TGCGCCAGCAGCTTCTCCCTGGTAGGAGGTTCCATCGAGTACGAGCAGTACTTC.

The chain recombines TRBV28 with TRBJ1-2, with D possibly TRBD1 on 6 matching bases. The germline V gene has CDR1 MDHEN and CDR2 SYDVKM. Trimming pared 4 bases from V and 3 bases from J, leaving 27 bases between. CDR3 length: 19 amino acids. The CDR3 loop reads CASSSVPGGRAGVDYGYTF. The CDR3 DNA reads TGTGCCAGCAGTTCGGTCCCCGGGGGCAGGGCGGGGGTAGACTATGGCTACACCTTC.

The genes are TRBV7-9 and TRBJ2-1; 8 bases line up with TRBD2. The CDR3 is 14 residues long. Germline CDR1 is SEHNR and CDR2 is FQNEAQ (reference sequence). The ends lost 4 bases at V and 6 bases at J; junction bases unmatched: 5. The CDR3 here is CASSSNSGVNEQFF. In DNA form, the CDR3 reads TGTGCCAGCAGCTCAAATAGCGGGGTCAATGAGCAGTTCTTC.

This chain uses TRBV13 with TRBJ1-2, with 10 bases identical to TRBD1. CDR3 length equals 14 residues. Looked up from germline, CDR1 is PRHDT and CDR2 is FYEKMQ (reference sequence). V lost 7 bases, J lost 4 bases, and 6 bases stayed unmatched. Written as DNA, the CDR3 is TGTGCCAGCACCGACAGGGGGCGCGGCTATGGCTACACCTTC. It encodes CASTDRGRGYGYTF.

This clone was found a few times. The chain recombines TRBV28 with TRBJ1-1, with a possible D match to TRBD1 (6 bases). Germline CDR1 reads MDHEN; CDR2 reads SYDVKM. The CDR3 spans 14 residues. V lost 5 bases to trimming and J lost 8 bases, with 18 bases between them. The CDR3 is CASSRSGGVWEAFF. The CDR3 nucleotides are TGTGCCAGCAGTCGGTCGGGGGGCGTGTGGGAAGCTTTCTTT.

V usage is TRBV15 and J usage is TRBJ2-7; a weak D match, TRBD2 (6 bases). Germline V gene sequence: CDR1 LNHNV, CDR2 YYDKDF (reference sequence). Trimming shortened V by 0 bases and J by 6 bases, and 15 bases separated the two germline ends. This CDR3 has 15 residues. CDR3 DNA sequence: TGTGCCACCAGCAGAGATCGGGTAGCGGCGGGCGAGCAGTACTTC. Protein product: CATSRDRVAAGEQYF.

V and J are TRBV30 and TRBJ1-2; D remains unclear. V dropped 4 bases and J dropped 4 bases, with 13 bases sitting between them. The CDR3 runs to 13 residues. Germline CDR1 and CDR2: GTSNPN and SVGIG (reference sequence). The CDR3 region has the DNA TGTGCCTGGACGCAGGAGGGTAGCTATGGCTACACCTTC. Protein product: CAWTQEGSYGYTF.

This clone is a singleton in its sample. The rearrangement joins TRBV7-2 to TRBJ2-7, with 7 bases that match TRBD2. V dropped 5 bases and J dropped 2; count of bases not matched to a gene: 9. This CDR3 region has 15 residues. Per the germline V gene, CDR1 is SGHTA and CDR2 is FQGNSA. CDR3 region: CASSARTGTTYEQYF. CDR3 nucleotides: TGTGCCAGCAGCGCCCGGACGGGGACTACCTACGAGCAGTACTTC. The whole variable domain, remainder taken from reference TRBV7-2 and TRBJ2-7, is GAGVSQSPSNKVTEKGKDVELRCDPISGHTALYWYRQSLGQGLEFLIYFQGNSAPDKSGLPSDRFSAERTGGSVSTLTIQRTQQEDSAVYLCASSARTGTTYEQYFGPGTRLTVT.

The chain links TRBV2 to TRBJ2-5; TRBD2 matches 10 bases. Trimming at V came to 9 bases and at J to 8 bases, leaving 12 bases not matched to a gene. CDR1 and CDR2 from the germline V gene are SNHLY and FYNNEI. The CDR3 sequence is 14 residues long. CDR3 sequence reads: CASIGTSESVTQYF. DNA for the CDR3: TGTGCCAGTATTGGGACTAGCGAATCTGTAACCCAGTACTTC. The entire variable domain, with the rest obtained from reference TRBV2 and TRBJ2-5, is as follows: EPEVTQTPSHQVTQMGQEVILRCVPISNHLYFYWYRQILGQKVEFLVSFYNNEISEKSEIFDDQFSVERPDGSNFTLKIRSTKLEDSAMYFCASIGTSESVTQYFGPGTRLLVL.

The chain combines TRBV4-3 with TRBJ1-2, with 9 bases that match TRBD1. CDR3 length equals 15 residues. Germline values: CDR1 LGHNA, CDR2 YSLEER. J gave up 4 bases and V 3 bases, and 6 bases lay outside the gene matches. DNA for the CDR3: TGCGCCAGCAGCCAGTCCGGGACAGGGACCTATGGCTACACCTTC. Its translation is CASSQSGTGTYGYTF.

This clone was recorded a few times. The J gene is TRBJ2-3, the V gene TRBV6-4, with D unresolved. This CDR3 spans 14 amino acids. Trimming pared 2 bases from V and 2 bases from J, leaving 8 bases between. Germline loops: CDR1 MRHNA, CDR2 SNTAGT. The CDR3 reads CASSDRVDTDTQYF. The CDR3 bases are TGTGCCAGCAGTGACCGGGTCGACACAGATACGCAGTATTTT.

The chain joins TRBV11-2 to TRBJ2-1; D perhaps matches TRBD1 (6 bases). CDR3 length equals 14 residues. V dropped 6 bases and J dropped 3 bases, with 12 bases sitting between them. Germline V gene lookup returns CDR1 SGHAT and CDR2 FQNNGV. The CDR3 here is CASRSTGYYNEQFF. The CDR3 nucleotides are TGTGCCAGCAGATCTACAGGGTACTACAATGAGCAGTTCTTC.